Below, 14 T cell receptor beta chains from the same sample are listed, as sequenced in a study of cytomegalovirus exposure and HLA in healthy donors. The PCR contained 60 Vbeta and 13 Jbeta primers. Sequencing used immunoSEQ multiplex PCR; TCRdb keeps in-frame clones, though not all of them. The sample has over 150,000 clones, approximately 80% seen once; the top ten hold 3% to 4.5%. Sequencing input: PBMCs. Receptors were obtained from a young man in good health and CMV-seropositive.

The V and J genes are TRBV7-9 and TRBJ1-6, with TRBD1 matching 7 bases. After removal of 5 bases from V and 6 bases from J, the junction contained 7 bases not matched to a gene. In germline, CDR1 is SEHNR, CDR2 FQNEAQ (reference sequence). This CDR3 contains 15 residues. CDR3 DNA: TGTGCCAGCAGCCCACCGGGACAGATTAATTCACCCCTCCACTTT. Protein product: CASSPPGQINSPLHF.

V gene TRBV4-3 combines with J gene TRBJ2-3; 7 positions match TRBD2. The CDR3 loop spans 17 amino acids. Trimming cost V 3 bases and J 5 bases; bases outside gene matches: 14. CDR1 is LGHNA, CDR2 YSLEER, per germline. CDR3: CASSHIWGGKSKDTQYF. The DNA of the CDR3 is TGCGCCAGCAGCCATATCTGGGGAGGGAAGAGTAAAGATACGCAGTATTTT.

J is TRBJ2-3 and V is TRBV30; TRBD2 is a possible D gene (6 bases). This CDR3 is built from 12 residues. Trimming removed 7 bases at V and 1 base at J, with 9 bases between. CDR1 and CDR2 from the germline V gene are GTSNPN and SVGIG (reference sequence). The CDR3 region is CASASGTDTQYF. CDR3 sequence (DNA): TGTGCCTCGGCTAGCGGCACAGATACGCAGTATTTT.

The rearrangement links TRBV28 to TRBJ2-1, with D possibly TRBD2 on 7 matching bases. CDR3 length equals 13 residues. Trimming took off 5 bases at V and 10 bases at J, with 15 bases between the two ends. Germline values: CDR1 MDHEN, CDR2 SYDVKM. The CDR3 loop reads CASSPVGGREQFF. The DNA for the CDR3 is TGTGCCAGCAGTCCGGTGGGGGGGCGAGAGCAGTTCTTC.

V gene TRBV7-9 combines with J gene TRBJ2-4; TRBD1 matches 7 bases. The germline gives CDR1 SEHNR, CDR2 FQNEAQ (reference sequence). The CDR3 consists of 16 residues. V was pared by 5 bases and J by 0 bases, with 7 bases of the junction left unmatched. CDR3 nucleotides: TGTGCCAGCAGCCGGGGACAGTTATTAGCCAAAAACATTCAGTACTTC. It encodes CASSRGQLLAKNIQYF.

J is TRBJ1-2 and V is TRBV5-6; no clear D. Trimming cost V 4 bases and J 5 bases, with 15 bases left between them. The germline V gene has CDR1 SGHDT and CDR2 YYEEEE. This CDR3 region has 14 residues. DNA of the CDR3: TGTGCCAGCAGCGCTCGCTCAACAGTTTATGGCTACACCTTC. This translates into CASSARSTVYGYTF.

This chain connects TRBV27 to TRBJ2-7; 7 bases agree with TRBD1. Germline-derived CDR1 and CDR2 are MNHEY and SMNVEV (reference sequence). CDR3 length: 12 amino acids. Trimming at V came to 4 bases and at J to 5 bases, leaving 2 bases not matched to a gene. The CDR3 DNA follows: TGTGCCAGCAGTTCGACAGGGAACGAGCAGTACTTC. Amino acids: CASSSTGNEQYF.

V usage is TRBV10-2 and J usage is TRBJ2-7; 8 bases line up with TRBD1. This CDR3 region has 13 residues. CDR1 is WSHSY, CDR2 SAAADI, per germline. The J segment lost 6 bases and the V segment lost 6 bases, leaving 7 bases of the junction unmatched. The CDR3 sequence is CASSVDRGGEQYF. DNA of the CDR3: TGCGCCAGCAGCGTTGACAGGGGAGGCGAGCAGTACTTC.

This chain connects TRBV27 to TRBJ2-3; TRBD1 aligns across 8 bases. Trimming took 6 bases from V and 1 from J; bases not matched to a gene: 3. The CDR3 length is 14 residues. CDR1 and CDR2 (germline): MNHEY, SMNVEV (reference sequence). As DNA, the CDR3 is TGTGCCAGCAGCTTGGACAGGGGCACAGATACGCAGTATTTT. It encodes CASSLDRGTDTQYF.

This clone was seen more than once but under ten times. The rearrangement uses TRBV6-6 and TRBJ2-7; TRBD1 agrees at 7 bases. This CDR3 has 13 residues. The V and J ends lost 6 bases and 0 bases, in that order; junction bases with no gene match: 2. Per the germline V gene, CDR1 is MNHNY and CDR2 is SVGAGI (reference sequence). The CDR3 DNA is TGTGCCAGCAGGAGACAGGGCTCCTACGAGCAGTACTTC. Amino acid sequence: CASRRQGSYEQYF.

This clone was counted only a few times. This chain joins TRBV27 and TRBJ2-1, with D perhaps matching TRBD1 (6 bases). The length of the CDR3 is 14 residues. CDR1 and CDR2 from the germline V gene are MNHEY and SMNVEV (reference sequence). The V end was cut by 4 bases, the J end by 2 bases, with 9 bases between. The CDR3 DNA follows: TGTGCCAGCAGTTCGGGGACACCCTACAATGAGCAGTTCTTC. It encodes CASSSGTPYNEQFF.

The V gene is TRBV6-5, the J gene TRBJ2-7; TRBD2 matches at 9 bases. The CDR3 is 14 amino acids. In germline, CDR1 is MNHEY, CDR2 SVGAGI. V was pared by 4 bases and J by 7 bases, with 8 bases of the junction left unmatched. The CDR3 protein is CASSWGSGGPEQYF. CDR3 in DNA: TGTGCCAGCAGTTGGGGTAGCGGGGGTCCGGAGCAGTACTTC.

J is TRBJ2-5 and V is TRBV15, with D perhaps TRBD2 (6 bases). The germline V gene has CDR1 LNHNV and CDR2 YYDKDF (reference sequence). The CDR3 covers 15 residues. V gave up 0 bases and J gave up 9 bases, with 17 bases separating them. In DNA form, the CDR3 reads TGTGCCACCAGCAGAGAGAGGAGGGCTTTATCGCCCCAGTACTTC. This translates into CATSRERRALSPQYF.

The chain uses TRBV4-3 and TRBJ2-7; 10 bases are shared with TRBD1. The V segment lost 2 bases and the J segment 2 bases; nucleotides outside the gene matches: 9. Germline CDR1 reads LGHNA; CDR2 reads YSLEER. The CDR3 loop spans 17 amino acids. This CDR3 reads CASSQLAGTGAPYEQYF. In DNA form, the CDR3 reads TGCGCCAGCAGCCAATTAGCCGGGACAGGGGCCCCCTACGAGCAGTACTTC.